This entry concerns a single T cell receptor beta chain. The antigen is undetermined. This entry is derived from a study of T cell responses to AZD1222 COVID-19 vaccine. Study-level points and caveats: Without day 14 samples, only post-peak T cell repertoires were studied. Just six AZD1222 recipients tested seropositive at baseline. Unmutated regions of variants are reportedly targeted by nearly half of spike-specific TCRs.

This CDR3 comprises 16 residues. Trimming cost V 0 bases and J 7 bases; bases outside gene matches: 6. CDR1 and CDR2 from the germline V gene are MDHEN and SYDVKM. The protocol was immunoSEQ multiplex PCR, while the TCRdb copy is restricted to in-frame clones and leaves out a portion. The data show some 150,000 clones, around nine tenths seen once. This sequence was found in an adult in good health. The sample consisted of peripheral blood, taken on day 0 of AZD1222 vaccination. The chain couples TRBV28 to TRBJ2-1; 10 bases match TRBD2. The CDR3 DNA sequence: TGTGCCAGCAGTTTATGGAGCGGGAGGGAAAAAAATGAGCAGTTCTTC. This translates into CASSLWSGREKNEQFF.